These 20 T cell receptor beta chains were sequenced from one sample in a study of identical twins. TCRdb re-called the 5' RACE reads through MiXCR, storing one row per CDR3 protein. The table records roughly 570,000 distinct CDR3 sequences, 7.5% to 10% of them present only once. This sample was also put to use in a study of yellow fever vaccine responses in identical twins.

The sequenced sample was PBMCs. All receptors come from a woman aged 18-29 years in good health.

The genes are TRBV7-6 and TRBJ2-3; D remains unclear. Germline-derived CDR1 and CDR2 are SGHVS and FNYEAQ. Trimming took off 7 bases at V and 2 bases at J, with 13 bases between the two ends. The CDR3 length is 14 residues. CDR3 protein: CASTEGGYTDTQYF. CDR3 nucleotide sequence: TGTGCCAGCACCGAAGGTGGATACACAGATACGCAGTATTTT.

The chain couples TRBV29-1 to TRBJ2-3, with 8 bases identical to TRBD1. CDR3 size: 22 residues. Germline trimming cut 3 bases from V and 6 bases from J; bases unmatched to any gene: 32. Looked up from germline, CDR1 is SQVTM and CDR2 is ANQGSEA. CDR3 residues: CSVERLAISDRARQGLTDTQYF. DNA of the CDR3: TGCAGCGTTGAGAGGCTTGCGATCTCCGATAGAGCCAGACAGGGGCTGACGGATACGCAGTATTTT.

This clonotype has more than one count but fewer than ten. The chain couples TRBV20-1 to TRBJ2-3, with 7 bases identical to TRBD2. This CDR3 has 12 amino acids. Germline CDR1 reads DFQATT; CDR2 reads SNEGSKA (reference sequence). DNA for the CDR3: TGCAGCACCACCGGGGGGACAGATACGCAGTATTTT. This sequence encodes CSTTGGTDTQYF.

J is TRBJ2-1 and V is TRBV7-2; 9 nucleotides match TRBD2. Germline V gene data show CDR1 as SGHTA and CDR2 as FQGNSA. The CDR3 contains 16 residues. After removal of 1 base from V and 7 bases from J, the junction contained 8 bases not matched to a gene. The CDR3 DNA follows: TGTGCCAGCAGCTTAGGATGGTTTAGCGGGAGTAATGAGCAGTTCTTC. This codes for CASSLGWFSGSNEQFF. The full variable domain, completed using reference TRBV7-2 and TRBJ2-1, is GAGVSQSPSNKVTEKGKDVELRCDPISGHTALYWYRQSLGQGLEFLIYFQGNSAPDKSGLPSDRFSAERTGGSVSTLTIQRTQQEDSAVYLCASSLGWFSGSNEQFFGPGTRLTVL.

Many counts were recorded for this clonotype. The rearrangement uses TRBV7-2 and TRBJ2-3; TRBD1 agrees at 9 bases. Germline trimming cut 5 bases from V and 3 bases from J; bases unmatched to any gene: 6. The CDR3 totals 15 residues. Germline CDR1 is SGHTA and CDR2 is FQGNSA. DNA for the CDR3: TGTGCCAGCAGCCCCACCGGGACAGGGACAGATACGCAGTATTTT. This codes for CASSPTGTGTDTQYF.

The V and J genes are TRBV6-5 and TRBJ2-6; D may be TRBD1 (5 bases). Trimming shortened V by 3 bases and J by 0 bases, and 12 bases separated the two germline ends. CDR1 and CDR2 from the germline V gene are MNHEY and SVGAGI. The CDR3 is 17 amino acids. DNA of the CDR3: TGTGCCAGCAGTTATGGTGACAGCCTCTCTGGGGCCAACGTCCTGACTTTC. Translation gives CASSYGDSLSGANVLTF.

At least ten counts were recorded for this clonotype. The chain combines TRBV5-4 with TRBJ2-3, with 9 bases aligning to TRBD2. With 4 bases clipped from V and 4 bases from J, the junction kept 10 bases outside the gene matches. Germline lookup yields CDR1 SGHNT and CDR2 YYREEE (reference sequence). The CDR3 consists of 16 residues. The CDR3 spells CASSPGSGGEADTQYF. Here the CDR3 DNA reads TGTGCCAGCAGCCCAGGTAGCGGGGGTGAAGCAGATACGCAGTATTTT.

This clonotype was observed a handful of times. This chain joins TRBV5-1 and TRBJ2-5, with D possibly TRBD1 on 6 matching bases. The CDR3 is 15 residues long. V was trimmed by 0 bases and J by 0 bases, leaving 9 bases between them. Germline lookup yields CDR1 SGHRS and CDR2 YFSETQ. The CDR3 DNA follows: TGCGCCAGCAGCTTGGGACAGGCGTACCAAGAGACCCAGTACTTC. It yields the protein CASSLGQAYQETQYF.

This clonotype was seen only a few times. The V call is TRBV7-8, the J call TRBJ2-5, with 7 positions matching TRBD1. The CDR3 runs to 16 residues. Losses at the gene ends were 5 bases for V and 1 base for J; bases not matched to a gene: 10. Per the germline V gene, CDR1 is SGHVS and CDR2 is FQNEAQ. This CDR3 is CASSPRTGFPQETQYF. CDR3 bases: TGTGCCAGCAGCCCGCGGACAGGATTTCCCCAAGAGACCCAGTACTTC.

This clonotype was observed a handful of times. The V gene is TRBV6-5, the J gene TRBJ2-4; D gene unclear. Trimming stripped 5 bases from V and 0 bases from J, with 8 bases between. This CDR3 has 14 amino acids. The germline gives CDR1 MNHEY, CDR2 SVGAGI. The CDR3 region is CASSNLLAKNIQYF. CDR3 DNA sequence: TGTGCCAGCAGTAACTTATTAGCCAAAAACATTCAGTACTTC.

This clonotype was counted a few times. This sequence joins TRBV6-2 or TRBV6-3 and TRBJ1-2; tentatively, D is TRBD1 (6 bases). Trimming shortened V by 6 bases and J by 5 bases, and 28 bases separated the two germline ends. In germline, CDR1 is MNHEY, CDR2 SVGEGT. This CDR3 contains 18 residues. CDR3 DNA: TGTGCCAGCAGCTACGGTCGGACAGTTACCTTGTCTCGGTATGGCTACACCTTC. Translation: CASSYGRTVTLSRYGYTF.

There are a few counts of this clonotype. The CDR3 loop is CSARDLQGAYEQYF. DNA for the CDR3: TGCAGTGCTAGAGATTTACAGGGGGCCTACGAGCAGTACTTC. The chain uses TRBV20-1 and TRBJ2-7; 8 nucleotides align to TRBD1. CDR1 and CDR2 from the germline V gene are DFQATT and SNEGSKA (reference sequence). V lost 0 bases and J lost 2; bases outside the gene matches: 3. This CDR3 contains 14 residues.

This clonotype was recorded at least ten times. The V call is TRBV12-3 or TRBV12-4, the J call TRBJ2-7; weak D call: TRBD1 (6 bases). This CDR3 has 12 amino acids. V was trimmed by 8 bases and J by 6 bases, leaving 14 bases between them. The CDR3 sequence is CASSILGGEQYF. The CDR3 DNA reads TGTGCCAGCTCAATCCTAGGGGGCGAGCAGTACTTC.

This chain uses TRBV4-3 with TRBJ2-7; TRBD1 might be the D (5 bases). This CDR3 spans 15 amino acids. The V end was cut by 3 bases, the J end by 5 bases, with 17 bases between. Germline lookup yields CDR1 LGHNA and CDR2 YSLEER. CDR3: CASSQSLTGRHEQYF. The CDR3 region has the DNA TGCGCCAGCAGCCAGAGCTTAACAGGCCGTCACGAGCAGTACTTC.

This clonotype was picked up many times. The chain recombines TRBV5-5 with TRBJ2-7, with TRBD2 as a possible D gene (7 bases). Per germline, CDR1 SGHKS and CDR2 YYEKEE (reference sequence). The CDR3 has 16 residues. Trimming cost V 1 base and J 0 bases, with 14 bases left between them. In DNA, the CDR3 is TGTGCCAGCAGCTTGTCGGGGGGCCATAGCTCCTACGAGCAGTACTTC. It specifies CASSLSGGHSSYEQYF.

Ten or more counts support this clonotype. The rearrangement uses TRBV12-2 and TRBJ2-1; TRBD2, the table's D call, lacks a check against the DNA. TRBV12-2 is marked as a pseudogene. The CDR3 loop spans 18 amino acids. The CDR3 protein is CASRLANPGLAVLNEQFF. The CDR3 DNA is TGTGCAAGTCGCTTAGCGAATCCGGGACTAGCTGTCCTAAATGAGCAGTTCTTC.

The chain uses TRBV7-8 and TRBJ1-1, with 8 bases fitting TRBD1. Germline trimming cut 5 bases from V and 5 bases from J; bases unmatched to any gene: 7. CDR3 size: 14 residues. CDR1 is SGHVS and CDR2 is FQNEAQ in the germline V gene. The CDR3 protein is CASSPRGRGTEAFF. For the CDR3, the DNA is TGTGCCAGCAGCCCCAGGGGGCGCGGGACTGAAGCTTTCTTT.

This clonotype has at least ten counts. This chain uses TRBV4-3 with TRBJ2-1; TRBD2 aligns across 7 bases. V shed 2 bases and J 0 bases; nucleotides not matched to a gene: 1. Germline CDR1 LGHNA, CDR2 YSLEER. The CDR3 has 15 residues. CDR3 in DNA: TGCGCCAGCAGCCAAACTAGCGCCTCCTACAATGAGCAGTTCTTC. Amino acids: CASSQTSASYNEQFF.

There are many counts of this clonotype. This sequence joins TRBV7-2 and TRBJ2-3; 10 bases match TRBD2. Germline values: CDR1 SGHTA, CDR2 FQGNSA. The CDR3 sequence is 15 residues long. V trimming: 5 bases; J trimming: 5 bases; junction bases outside the gene matches: 7. Written as DNA, the CDR3 is TGTGCCAGCAGCCCAAGCGGGGGGGCCGTAGATACGCAGTATTTT. It specifies CASSPSGGAVDTQYF.

This clonotype was observed a few times. CDR3 residues: CASSFRGLERGGVDTQYF. The CDR3 coding sequence is TGTGCCAGCAGTTTTCGGGGGTTGGAGCGGGGGGGCGTAGATACGCAGTATTTT. V usage is TRBV27 and J usage is TRBJ2-3; 10 bases are shared with TRBD2. The CDR3 has 18 residues. The germline CDR1 and CDR2 sequences are MNHEY and SMNVEV (reference sequence). After removal of 3 bases from V and 5 bases from J, the junction contained 14 bases not matched to a gene.